What follows are 19 T cell receptor beta chains derived from one specimen sequenced in a study of cytotoxic CD8 clonotypes in ibrutinib-treated CLL. Profiled with immunoSEQ multiplex PCR; TCRdb holds only in-frame clones, not every one. This table has hundreds of thousands of clones, 67% appearing once. The material sequenced was PBMCs, taken after 36 months of ibrutinib treatment. The receptors were gathered from a human donor with chronic lymphocytic leukemia.

This clone was observed a handful of times. The V gene is TRBV2, the J gene TRBJ1-5; the match to TRBD1 covers 7 bases. This CDR3 region has 15 residues. Per germline, CDR1 SNHLY and CDR2 FYNNEI. With 6 bases clipped from V and 1 base from J, the junction kept 6 bases outside the gene matches. For the CDR3, the DNA is TGTGCCAGCAGCGATGGGACAGCGAGCAATCAGCCCCAGCATTTT. It encodes CASSDGTASNQPQHF.

The J gene is TRBJ1-2, the V gene TRBV7-6, with 8 positions matching TRBD1. Germline V gives CDR1 SGHVS, CDR2 FNYEAQ. There are 15 residues in the CDR3. With V trimmed by 1 base and J by 8 bases, 9 bases remained unmatched. CDR3 coding DNA: TGTGCCAGCAGCTTAGAACTGGCGACAGGGGACGGCTACACCTTC. Its protein product is CASSLELATGDGYTF.

This clone was seen more than once but under ten times. The chain has TRBV5-6 and TRBJ1-6; no definite D call. Trimming took 2 bases from V and 14 from J, leaving 17 bases between them. The CDR3 covers 14 residues. Germline V gives CDR1 SGHDT, CDR2 YYEEEE. Here the CDR3 DNA reads TGTGCCAGCAGCTTAAGGACCCCACTATCGGCCCTCCACTTT. Encoded protein: CASSLRTPLSALHF.

This chain uses TRBV2 with TRBJ2-7; D possibly matches TRBD1 or TRBD2 (5 bases each). Trimming took off 8 bases at V and 5 bases at J, with 16 bases between the two ends. Per the germline V gene, CDR1 is SNHLY and CDR2 is FYNNEI. The CDR3 length is 13 residues. The CDR3 DNA sequence: TGTGCCAGCGAGGGGTGGAGTGCTCACGAGCAGTACTTC. Protein sequence: CASEGWSAHEQYF.

The chain uses TRBV6-5 and TRBJ2-7; 8 positions agree with TRBD2. The CDR3 consists of 14 residues. J was trimmed by 3 bases and V by 6 bases; bases with no gene match: 7. Germline V CDR1 and CDR2: MNHEY, SVGAGI. The CDR3 coding sequence is TGTGCCAGCAGCCGGGGGGGCGGGAGCTACGAGCAGTACTTC. It codes for CASSRGGGSYEQYF.

This clone showed up just a few times. The V and J genes are TRBV5-1 and TRBJ2-7; 7 nucleotides match TRBD1. This CDR3 is 13 amino acids long. From germline, CDR1 is SGHRS and CDR2 YFSETQ. Trimming cost V 3 bases and J 2 bases; bases outside gene matches: 2. The CDR3 DNA is TGCGCCAGCAGCTGGGACAGTACCTACGAGCAGTACTTC. It yields the protein CASSWDSTYEQYF.

This clone was seen just once. The V call is TRBV6-5, the J call TRBJ2-7, with TRBD2 as a possible D gene (5 bases). The germline gives CDR1 MNHEY, CDR2 SVGAGI. There are 15 residues in the CDR3. Deletions cut 0 bases from V and 3 bases from J, with 12 bases between. Here the CDR3 reads CASSYSRESGYEQYF. The CDR3 DNA reads TGTGCCAGCAGTTACTCGAGGGAATCTGGCTACGAGCAGTACTTC.

The chain is built from TRBV7-2 and TRBJ2-3; D gene ambiguous. The CDR3 extends over 15 amino acids. V was trimmed by 3 bases and J by 1 base, leaving 11 bases between them. Per the germline V gene, CDR1 is SGHTA and CDR2 is FQGNSA. The CDR3 nucleotides read TGTGCCAGCAGCTTTAGTAGGGTGGGCACAGATACGCAGTATTTT. This translates into CASSFSRVGTDTQYF.

The chain has TRBV2 and TRBJ2-2, with D perhaps matching TRBD2 (5 bases). The CDR3 consists of 15 residues. V lost 6 bases and J lost 3, with 14 bases in between. CDR1 SNHLY and CDR2 FYNNEI come from the germline V gene. The CDR3 nucleotides read TGTGCCAGCAGGTCCCCCCGGGGTCACACCGGGGAGCTGTTTTTT. It encodes CASRSPRGHTGELFF. Complete variable domain (other parts from reference TRBV2 and TRBJ2-2): EPEVTQTPSHQVTQMGQEVILRCVPISNHLYFYWYRQILGQKVEFLVSFYNNEISEKSEIFDDQFSVERPDGSNFTLKIRSTKLEDSAMYFCASRSPRGHTGELFFGEGSRLTVL.

V gene TRBV18 combines with J gene TRBJ1-1; weak D call: TRBD1 (6 bases). Germline CDR1 KGHSH, CDR2 LQKENI. The V end lost 1 base, the J end lost 1 base, and 10 bases lay between the germline ends. This CDR3 contains 15 residues. The CDR3 DNA is TGTGCCAGCTCACCACTCGACAGGAGGAACACTGAAGCTTTCTTT. This encodes CASSPLDRRNTEAFF.

V gene TRBV19 combines with J gene TRBJ2-7, with D possibly TRBD1 on 6 matching bases. The CDR3 runs to 14 residues. V lost 6 bases and J lost 0, with 12 bases in between. From germline, CDR1 is LNHDA and CDR2 SQIVND (reference sequence). This CDR3 reads CASRLQGSSYEQYF. The CDR3 DNA reads as TGTGCCAGTAGATTACAGGGAAGCTCCTACGAGCAGTACTTC.

In its sample, this clone was seen a few times. This chain connects TRBV9 to TRBJ1-2; D is unresolved. From germline, CDR1 is SGDLS and CDR2 YYNGEE. The CDR3 has 11 residues. The V and J ends lost 3 bases and 5 bases respectively, with 5 bases between them. Here the CDR3 DNA reads TGTGCCAGCAGCGCGAGTTATGGCTACACCTTC. Its protein is CASSASYGYTF.

V is TRBV7-9 and J is TRBJ2-7; 12 bases are a match to TRBD2. In germline, CDR1 is SEHNR, CDR2 FQNEAQ (reference sequence). The CDR3 contains 13 residues. The V gene end was trimmed by 8 bases and the J gene end by 6 bases; junction bases not matched to a gene: 5. The CDR3 DNA sequence: TGTGCCAGCCTACTAGCGGGAGGTCGCGAGCAGTACTTC. Translated: CASLLAGGREQYF. The variable domain in full, with the rest retrieved from reference TRBV7-9 and TRBJ2-7, is DTGVSQNPRHKITKRGQNVTFRCDPISEHNRLYWYRQTLGQGPEFLTYFQNEAQLEKSRLLSDRFSAERPKGSFSTLEIQRTEQGDSAMYLCASLLAGGREQYFGPGTRLTVT.

The chain has TRBV19 and TRBJ2-5, with D perhaps TRBD1 (5 bases). Deletions cut 1 base from V and 2 bases from J, with 11 bases between. This CDR3 region has 15 residues. Per the germline V gene, CDR1 is LNHDA and CDR2 is SQIVND (reference sequence). This chain's CDR3 is CASSIARVPQETQYF. For the CDR3, the DNA is TGTGCCAGTAGTATAGCCAGGGTCCCGCAAGAGACCCAGTACTTC.

The V gene is TRBV5-7, the J gene TRBJ1-2; 10 bases map to TRBD1. TRBV5-7 is an open reading frame whose function is uncertain. The CDR3 is 17 amino acids. V lost 6 bases and J lost 6; bases outside the gene matches: 17. CDR3 sequence reads: CASTPASGTGAGDGYTF. In DNA form, the CDR3 reads TGTGCCAGCACCCCAGCGTCCGGGACAGGGGCGGGGGATGGCTACACCTTC.

This chain joins TRBV29-1 and TRBJ2-5; tentatively, D is TRBD2 (6 bases). The CDR3 totals 14 residues. V shed 0 bases and J shed 7 bases, with 15 bases lying between them. The V gene's germline CDR1 is SQVTM and CDR2 ANQGSEA. DNA of the CDR3: TGCAGCGTTGAAGATGGAGGGGTCCATGGGACCCAGTACTTC. Translated, it gives CSVEDGGVHGTQYF.

This clone has more than one count but fewer than ten. CDR3 DNA: TGTGCCAGCAGCCGTTTACCCACCACAAACTATGGCTACACCTTC. Encoded protein: CASSRLPTTNYGYTF. V gene TRBV7-2 combines with J gene TRBJ1-2; no clear D gene. The CDR3 length is 15 residues. Germline lookup yields CDR1 SGHTA and CDR2 FQGNSA. Trimming pared 5 bases from V and 2 bases from J, leaving 15 bases between.

The genes are TRBV6-1 and TRBJ2-5; tentative D call: TRBD1 (6 bases). The CDR3 is made up of 12 amino acids. The V gene's germline CDR1 is MNHNS and CDR2 SASEGT. Deletions cut 7 bases from V and 3 bases from J, with 9 bases between. The CDR3, as DNA: TGTGCCAGCATAGAGGGGGAAGAGACCCAGTACTTC. As protein: CASIEGEETQYF.

The J gene is TRBJ1-6, the V gene TRBV5-1; the match to TRBD1 covers 10 bases. Germline V gives CDR1 SGHRS, CDR2 YFSETQ. This CDR3 has 17 amino acids. J was trimmed by 5 bases and V by 4 bases; bases with no gene match: 9. This CDR3 reads CASSVGQGTNNNSPLHF. CDR3 sequence (DNA): TGCGCCAGCAGCGTGGGACAGGGGACAAACAATAATTCACCCCTCCACTTT.